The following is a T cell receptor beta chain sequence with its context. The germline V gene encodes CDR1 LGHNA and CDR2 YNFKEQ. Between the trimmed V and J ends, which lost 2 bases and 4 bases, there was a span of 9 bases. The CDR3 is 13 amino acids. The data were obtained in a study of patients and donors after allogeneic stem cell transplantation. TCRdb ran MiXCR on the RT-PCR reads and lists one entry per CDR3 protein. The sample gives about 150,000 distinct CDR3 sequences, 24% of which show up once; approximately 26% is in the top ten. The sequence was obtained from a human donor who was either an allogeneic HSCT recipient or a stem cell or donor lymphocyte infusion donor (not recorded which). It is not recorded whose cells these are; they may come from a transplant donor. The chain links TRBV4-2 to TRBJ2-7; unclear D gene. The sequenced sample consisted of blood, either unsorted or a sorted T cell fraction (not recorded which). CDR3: CASSQILYYEQYF. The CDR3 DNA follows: TGTGCCAGCAGCCAAATCCTCTATTACGAGCAGTACTTC.